These 32 T cell receptor beta chains were all obtained from the same sample, sequenced in a study of control samples from healthy donors and cancer patients. The assay was immunoSEQ multiplex PCR, and TCRdb's table has in-frame clones only and misses some. This table has 90,000 to 150,000 clones, about 91% appearing once. Input material: blood. These receptor sequences come from a man between 40 and 49 years old in good health.

The V call is TRBV3-1 (or the pseudogene TRBV3-2), the J call TRBJ1-1; 7 nucleotides line up with TRBD1. The CDR3 covers 14 residues. V gave up 1 base and J gave up 7 bases; unmatched junction bases: 6. Germline CDR1 LGHDT, CDR2 YNNKEL (reference sequence). CDR3 sequence reads: CASSQVGQLGEAFF. DNA of the CDR3: TGTGCCAGCAGCCAAGTGGGACAGTTAGGTGAAGCTTTCTTT.

This chain uses TRBV10-1 with TRBJ2-3; D unresolved. Germline lookup yields CDR1 WNHNN and CDR2 SYGVQD (reference sequence). V dropped 7 bases and J dropped 2 bases, with 10 bases sitting between them. This CDR3 is built from 13 residues. The CDR3 sequence: CASTQEATDTQYF. As DNA, the CDR3 is TGCGCCAGCACCCAAGAAGCCACAGATACGCAGTATTTT.

The V gene is TRBV12-3 or TRBV12-4, the J gene TRBJ1-1; no clear D gene. The CDR3 spans 11 residues. V gave up 6 bases and J gave up 5 bases, with 7 bases separating them. The CDR3 nucleotides are TGTGCCAGCAGCTTTGGGACTGAAGCTTTCTTT. Amino acid sequence: CASSFGTEAFF.

The chain has TRBV5-8 and TRBJ1-2; D is unclear. Deletions cut 5 bases from V and 4 bases from J, with 12 bases between. Germline V gene lookup returns CDR1 SGHTS and CDR2 YDEGEE. The CDR3 is 13 residues long. CDR3 amino acids: CASSLRRIYGYTF. The CDR3 coding sequence is TGTGCCAGCAGTTTACGGAGAATCTATGGCTACACCTTC.

This clone is a singleton in its sample. The chain recombines TRBV14 with TRBJ1-2; D uncertain. The germline V gene encodes CDR1 SGHDN and CDR2 FVKESK. The germline V and J ends were trimmed by 2 bases and 8 bases, with 9 bases remaining between them. This CDR3 spans 12 amino acids. In DNA, the CDR3 is TGTGCCAGCAGCCAACAATCTCTGGGCTACACCTTC. Translated: CASSQQSLGYTF.

This chain connects TRBV7-9 to TRBJ1-2; D remains unclear. The CDR3 sequence is 15 residues long. The germline V gene encodes CDR1 SEHNR and CDR2 FQNEAQ (reference sequence). V lost 2 bases and J 4 bases, leaving 14 bases between the germline ends. CDR3 nucleotide sequence: TGTGCCAGCAGCTTACTGGCCGGCCTTGTCTATGGCTACACCTTC. Protein product: CASSLLAGLVYGYTF.

This sequence joins TRBV27 and TRBJ1-5, with a possible D match to TRBD1 (6 bases). V lost 3 bases and J lost 5, with 11 bases in between. Germline values: CDR1 MNHEY, CDR2 SMNVEV (reference sequence). The CDR3 is 14 amino acids. CDR3 sequence (DNA): TGTGCCAGCAGTTTGGTGGGGGGCGATCAGCCCCAGCATTTT. Its protein product is CASSLVGGDQPQHF.

The gene calls are TRBV6-1 and TRBJ1-3, with 9 bases that match TRBD1. CDR3 length: 14 residues. V dropped 6 bases and J dropped 0; count of bases not matched to a gene: 0. Germline CDR1 is MNHNS and CDR2 is SASEGT. The CDR3 loop is CASRTGGSGNTIYF. CDR3 DNA: TGTGCCAGCAGGACAGGGGGCTCTGGAAACACCATATATTTT.

V and J are TRBV5-6 and TRBJ2-1; D is perhaps TRBD2 (5 bases). The germline V and J ends were trimmed by 0 bases and 9 bases, with 10 bases remaining between them. The CDR3 length is 13 residues. Germline V CDR1 and CDR2: SGHDT, YYEEEE. This CDR3 reads CASSLGNRGEQFF. The CDR3 DNA follows: TGTGCCAGCAGCTTGGGTAATCGGGGTGAGCAGTTCTTC. Looking up the rest from reference TRBV5-6 and TRBJ2-1 gives the full variable domain: DAGVTQSPTHLIKTRGQQVTLRCSPKSGHDTVSWYQQALGQGPQFIFQYYEEEERQRGNFPDRFSGHQFPNYSSELNVNALLLGDSALYLCASSLGNRGEQFFGPGTRLTVL.

The genes are TRBV5-5 and TRBJ1-1; no clear D gene. The germline V and J ends were trimmed by 1 base and 4 bases, with 5 bases remaining between them. The CDR3 consists of 12 residues. From germline, CDR1 is SGHKS and CDR2 YYEKEE (reference sequence). The CDR3 nucleotides are TGTGCCAGCAGCTTGCTGGTCACTGAAGCTTTCTTT. As protein: CASSLLVTEAFF.

The J gene is TRBJ2-7, the V gene TRBV5-1; TRBD2 matches at 9 bases. Germline lookup yields CDR1 SGHRS and CDR2 YFSETQ. The CDR3 is made up of 13 amino acids. After removal of 5 bases from V and 1 base from J, the junction contained 1 base not matched to a gene. The CDR3 nucleotides are TGCGCCAGCAGGACTAGCGGTTCCTACGAGCAGTACTTC. It yields the protein CASRTSGSYEQYF.

This chain uses TRBV5-5 with TRBJ1-5; D unresolved. The CDR3 covers 14 residues. Trimming took 0 bases from V and 0 from J, leaving 4 bases between them. In germline, CDR1 is SGHKS, CDR2 YYEKEE (reference sequence). The CDR3 sequence: CASSLEGSNQPQHF. The CDR3 nucleotides are TGTGCCAGCAGCTTGGAGGGTAGCAATCAGCCCCAGCATTTT.

This clone was seen only a few times. The V call is TRBV10-1, the J call TRBJ2-7; 8 nucleotides align to TRBD1. Germline assignment: CDR1 WNHNN and CDR2 SYGVQD (reference sequence). The CDR3 spans 14 residues. V lost 0 bases to trimming and J lost 3 bases; unmatched junction nucleotides: 1. This CDR3 reads CASSESGQGYEQYF. CDR3 nucleotides: TGCGCCAGCAGTGAGTCTGGACAGGGCTACGAGCAGTACTTC.

V is TRBV14 and J is TRBJ1-6; D call uncertain. Germline CDR1 is SGHDN and CDR2 is FVKESK. The CDR3 has 15 residues. Trimming removed 5 bases at V and 8 bases at J, with 16 bases between. Here the CDR3 DNA reads TGTGCCAGCAGCGTCTCAGCCTCGCTCTATTCACCCCTCCACTTT. Its translation: CASSVSASLYSPLHF.

The chain combines TRBV9 with TRBJ1-5; D is ambiguous. The CDR3 runs to 13 residues. CDR1 SGDLS and CDR2 YYNGEE come from the germline V gene. Trimming removed 3 bases from V and 4 bases from J, with 8 bases in between. DNA of the CDR3: TGTGCCAGCAGCGAACACGTTAATCAGCCCCAGCATTTT. This encodes CASSEHVNQPQHF.

This chain links TRBV5-6 with TRBJ1-1; 7 nucleotides line up with TRBD1. With V trimmed by 4 bases and J by 4 bases, 4 bases remained unmatched. Germline lookup yields CDR1 SGHDT and CDR2 YYEEEE. The CDR3 sequence is 13 residues long. This CDR3 is CASSLRQGTEAFF. The DNA for the CDR3 is TGTGCCAGCAGCCTCCGACAGGGCACTGAAGCTTTCTTT.

V is TRBV6-1 and J is TRBJ1-3, with D uncertain. Germline CDR1 reads MNHNS; CDR2 reads SASEGT. The CDR3 runs to 15 residues. The V gene lost 0 bases and the J gene lost 0 bases, with 6 bases spanning the gap. The CDR3 loop is CASSEARGSGNTIYF. DNA of the CDR3: TGTGCCAGCAGTGAAGCGCGGGGCTCTGGAAACACCATATATTTT.

The rearrangement links TRBV29-1 to TRBJ2-7; D remains ambiguous. Trimming took 7 bases from V and 3 from J, leaving 13 bases between them. Germline V CDR1 and CDR2: SQVTM, ANQGSEA. The CDR3 loop spans 12 amino acids. The CDR3 loop reads CSDSRVVYEQYF. In DNA form, the CDR3 reads TGCAGCGATTCCCGGGTTGTCTACGAGCAGTACTTC.

The chain couples TRBV3-1 (or the pseudogene TRBV3-2) to TRBJ2-1, with 9 bases aligning to TRBD1. This CDR3 region has 14 residues. Germline V lookup: CDR1 LGHDT, CDR2 YNNKEL (reference sequence). After removal of 1 base from V and 9 bases from J, the junction contained 4 bases not matched to a gene. CDR3: CASSQGTGASEQFF. The CDR3 DNA reads TGTGCCAGCAGCCAAGGGACAGGGGCCAGTGAGCAGTTCTTC.

The rearrangement uses TRBV5-1 and TRBJ1-1, with no clear D. This CDR3 has 15 residues. Per germline, CDR1 SGHRS and CDR2 YFSETQ. V lost 0 bases and J 4 bases, leaving 13 bases between the germline ends. The CDR3 here is CASSLDSNLGTEAFF. The CDR3 DNA sequence: TGCGCCAGCAGCTTGGATTCCAACCTGGGCACTGAAGCTTTCTTT. The variable domain in full, with the rest retrieved from reference TRBV5-1 and TRBJ1-1, is KAGVTQTPRYLIKTRGQQVTLSCSPISGHRSVSWYQQTPGQGLQFLFEYFSETQRNKGNFPGRFSGRQFSNSRSEMNVSTLELGDSALYLCASSLDSNLGTEAFFGQGTRLTVV.

The rearrangement links TRBV7-7 to TRBJ1-1; possibly TRBD1 for D (5 bases). V dropped 5 bases and J dropped 1 base, with 14 bases sitting between them. CDR3 length: 15 amino acids. Germline CDR1 reads SSHAT; CDR2 reads FNYEAQ (reference sequence). The chain's CDR3 is CASSPVVGANTEAFF. DNA of the CDR3: TGTGCCAGCAGCCCGGTCGTCGGGGCGAACACTGAAGCTTTCTTT.

The chain joins TRBV30 to TRBJ1-2; D call uncertain. This CDR3 comprises 13 residues. V shed 2 bases and J shed 7 bases, with 14 bases lying between them. The germline V gene encodes CDR1 GTSNPN and CDR2 SVGIG (reference sequence). CDR3 in DNA: TGTGCCTGGAGTACAGAGTTGGAGCCTGGCTACACCTTC. It codes for CAWSTELEPGYTF.

CDR3 in amino acids: CASSVSGGPSTDTQYF. CDR3 coding DNA: TGTGCCAGCAGCGTGAGCGGGGGGCCTAGCACAGATACGCAGTATTTT. V and J are TRBV9 and TRBJ2-3, with 9 bases identical to TRBD2. CDR3 size: 16 residues. Germline assignment: CDR1 SGDLS and CDR2 YYNGEE. Losses at the gene ends were 2 bases for V and 0 bases for J; bases not matched to a gene: 4.

The CDR3 DNA follows: TGTGCCAGCAGCTTTAGTTTGGGACAGCGGGATGAGCAGTACTTC. Its protein is CASSFSLGQRDEQYF. V and J are TRBV5-5 and TRBJ2-7, with D perhaps given as TRBD1 or TRBD2 (7 bases each). This CDR3 comprises 15 residues. CDR1 SGHKS and CDR2 YYEKEE come from the germline V gene (reference sequence). Between the trimmed V and J ends, which lost 2 bases and 7 bases, there was a span of 19 bases. The whole variable domain, filled in from reference TRBV5-5 and TRBJ2-7, reads DAGVTQSPTHLIKTRGQQVTLRCSPISGHKSVSWYQQVLGQGPQFIFQYYEKEERGRGNFPDRFSARQFPNYSSELNVNALLLGDSALYLCASSFSLGQRDEQYFGPGTRLTVT.

This rearrangement joins TRBV5-8 to TRBJ2-7; perhaps TRBD1 as D (5 bases). V was pared by 0 bases and J by 0 bases, with 10 bases between. The CDR3 spans 15 residues. Germline V lookup: CDR1 SGHTS, CDR2 YDEGEE. Written as DNA, the CDR3 is TGTGCCAGCAGCTTGGGTACAGGTATCTCCTACGAGCAGTACTTC. This codes for CASSLGTGISYEQYF.

J is TRBJ2-1 and V is TRBV25-1; D is uncertain. Trimming pared 10 bases from V and 8 bases from J, leaving 21 bases between. The CDR3 totals 14 residues. CDR1 is MGHDK, CDR2 SYGVNS, per germline. The CDR3 bases are TGTGCCACCTCTGACTCTCCCCCTGTCGATGAGCAGTTCTTC. This gives the protein CATSDSPPVDEQFF.

The rearrangement links TRBV9 to TRBJ2-3; D not resolved. This CDR3 region has 13 residues. V lost 2 bases and J lost 3, with 7 bases in between. Germline CDR1 and CDR2: SGDLS and YYNGEE. CDR3: CASSVARTDTQYF. The CDR3 nucleotides read TGTGCCAGCAGCGTGGCTAGGACAGATACGCAGTATTTT.

The J gene is TRBJ2-3, the V gene TRBV27, with 9 positions matching TRBD1. Germline lookup yields CDR1 MNHEY and CDR2 SMNVEV (reference sequence). V was clipped by 5 bases and J by 4 bases; unmatched bases: 13. This CDR3 is 17 amino acids long. This CDR3 is CASSPLGRGQGSDTQYF. The CDR3 region has the DNA TGTGCCAGCAGTCCATTAGGACGGGGACAGGGATCAGATACGCAGTATTTT.

The gene calls are TRBV7-2 and TRBJ1-6; 10 nucleotides align to TRBD1. Germline V gives CDR1 SGHTA, CDR2 FQGNSA. The CDR3 sequence is 17 residues long. V dropped 5 bases and J dropped 1; count of bases not matched to a gene: 5. As DNA, the CDR3 is TGTGCCAGCAGCGGCCGGGACAGGGGATCCTATAATTCACCCCTCCACTTT. It yields the protein CASSGRDRGSYNSPLHF.

DNA for the CDR3: TGTGCCAGCAGCTTTGGGACAGATTTAGCCAAAAACATTCAGTACTTC. Encoded protein: CASSFGTDLAKNIQYF. The chain joins TRBV7-6 to TRBJ2-4, with 7 nucleotides matching TRBD1. The CDR3 is made up of 16 amino acids. The germline V gene has CDR1 SGHVS and CDR2 FNYEAQ. J was trimmed by 0 bases and V by 3 bases; bases with no gene match: 5.

This chain uses TRBV6-5 with TRBJ1-3; D call uncertain. V was pared by 9 bases and J by 0 bases, with 15 bases between. The germline gives CDR1 MNHEY, CDR2 SVGAGI. CDR3 length: 15 amino acids. The chain's CDR3 is CARTKRYSSGNTIYF. CDR3 DNA sequence: TGTGCCAGAACAAAAAGATATAGCTCTGGAAACACCATATATTTT.

This chain links TRBV5-4 with TRBJ2-1; 7 bases are shared with TRBD1. Trimming removed 4 bases from V and 5 bases from J; junction bases left unmatched: 12. The CDR3 runs to 16 residues. Germline V lookup: CDR1 SGHNT, CDR2 YYREEE (reference sequence). The CDR3 protein is CASSPHLTGANNEQFF. CDR3 DNA sequence: TGTGCCAGCAGCCCCCACCTAACAGGGGCCAACAATGAGCAGTTCTTC. The full variable domain, its missing parts supplied by reference TRBV5-4 and TRBJ2-1, is ETGVTQSPTHLIKTRGQQVTLRCSSQSGHNTVSWYQQALGQGPQFIFQYYREEENGRGNFPPRFSGLQFPNYSSELNVNALELDDSALYLCASSPHLTGANNEQFFGPGTRLTVL.